The rows below give T cell receptor beta chains drawn from one sample of a study of T cell changes during pregnancy in multiple sclerosis. Clones were sequenced by immunoSEQ multiplex PCR, and TCRdb holds only the in-frame ones, with some missing. The table lists about 85,000 clones, just over 90% of them singletons, with more than 2.5% in the top ten. Sequencing used peripheral blood, obtained in the first trimester of pregnancy. The receptors were gathered from a female donor with multiple sclerosis, enrolled in a pregnancy study. CDR3s include the opening cysteine and the closing phenylalanine or tryptophan. A D gene is named only where the DNA matches it firmly. Clone size, where shown, is once, few, many, or a class for clones that have expanded.

length	V	size	D	J	CDR3	DNA
14	TRBV9	.	.	TRBJ2-1	CASSVSAAYNEQFF	TGTGCCAGCAGCGTAAGCGCTGCCTACAATGAGCAGTTCTTC
16	TRBV5-1	.	TRBD2	TRBJ2-7	CASSTRLAALLYEQYF	TGCGCCAGCAGCACCCGACTAGCGGCCCTCCTCTACGAGCAGTACTTC
19	TRBV9	.	TRBD1	TRBJ1-3	CASSEHLPTRTGSGNTIYF	TGTGCCAGCAGCGAGCACTTACCCACCCGGACAGGCTCTGGAAACACCATATATTTT
15	TRBV4-3	.	.	TRBJ1-3	CASSQAPAGGNTIYF	TGCGCCAGCAGCCAAGCCCCCGCCGGTGGAAACACCATATATTTT
16	TRBV5-1	.	.	TRBJ2-5	CASSLANRSRGETQYF	TGCGCCAGCAGCTTGGCCAACAGATCCCGGGGAGAGACCCAGTACTTC
14	TRBV28	.	TRBD2	TRBJ2-7	CASSFLAENYEQYF	TGTGCCAGCAGCTTCCTAGCGGAGAACTACGAGCAGTACTTC
15	TRBV6-5	once	.	TRBJ2-2	CASSYWGGGSGELFF	TGTGCCAGCAGTTACTGGGGGGGCGGCTCGGGGGAGCTGTTTTTT
16	TRBV28	.	.	TRBJ2-7	CASSLRGYYKAYEQYF	TGTGCCAGCAGTTTACGGGGATACTATAAGGCCTACGAGCAGTACTTC
17	TRBV1	.	.	TRBJ2-2	CTSSLGGEPSNTGELFF	TGCACCAGCAGCCTCGGCGGGGAACCATCGAACACCGGGGAGCTGTTTTTT
14	TRBV19	.	.	TRBJ2-3	CATRPRDTTDTQYF	TGTGCCACCCGACCGCGGGATACCACAGATACGCAGTATTTT
17	TRBV10-1	once	TRBD1	TRBJ1-2	CASRGTGGALTNYGYTF	TGCGCCAGCAGAGGGACAGGGGGCGCTCTTACTAACTATGGCTACACCTTC
15	TRBV7-9	once	TRBD1	TRBJ1-2	CASSSTTGGGYGYTF	TGTGCCAGCAGCTCAACGACAGGGGGAGGCTATGGCTACACCTTC
17	TRBV21-1	.	.	TRBJ1-1	CASSPPGTGGFGGEAFF	TGTGCCAGCAGCCCCCCCGGGACAGGGGGATTCGGGGGGGAAGCTTTCTTT
15	TRBV18	.	TRBD1	TRBJ2-3	CASSPQGDSTDTQYF	TGTGCCAGCTCACCCCAGGGGGACAGCACAGATACGCAGTATTTT
14	TRBV5-4	.	.	TRBJ2-7	CASSLEDRTYEQYF	TGTGCCAGCAGCTTGGAAGACAGAACCTACGAGCAGTACTTC
14	TRBV9	.	.	TRBJ1-6	CASSVSGDNSPLHF	TGTGCCAGCAGCGTATCAGGGGATAATTCACCCCTCCACTTT
14	TRBV30	.	.	TRBJ2-6	CAWSVHSKANVLTF	TGTGCCTGGAGTGTTCACTCTAAGGCCAACGTCCTGACTTTC
15	TRBV4-2	few	TRBD1	TRBJ1-3	CASSQDDRAGNTIYF	TGTGCCAGCAGCCAAGACGACAGGGCTGGAAACACCATATATTTT
12	TRBV19	.	.	TRBJ1-2	CASSTGGYGYTF	TGTGCCAGTAGTACAGGAGGATATGGCTACACCTTC
12	TRBV7-2	.	.	TRBJ1-2	CASSSRVVGYTF	TGTGCCAGCAGCTCCAGGGTGGTAGGCTACACCTTC
15	TRBV7-6	.	.	TRBJ2-1	CASSLQAPPYNEQFF	TGTGCCAGCAGCCTTCAAGCCCCACCTTACAATGAGCAGTTCTTC
15	TRBV18	few	TRBD1	TRBJ1-1	CASSPHSGGRTEAFF	TGTGCCAGCTCACCACACTCAGGGGGCAGGACTGAAGCTTTCTTT
13	TRBV6-5	.	.	TRBJ2-5	CASSYLGEETQYF	TGTGCCAGCAGTTACCTCGGGGAAGAGACCCAGTACTTC
17	TRBV4-1	.	.	TRBJ1-1	CASSQARQTPMNTEAFF	TGCGCCAGCAGTCAAGCGCGGCAGACCCCCATGAACACTGAAGCTTTCTTT
14	TRBV28	.	.	TRBJ1-2	CASSPVDRNYGYTF	TGTGCCAGCAGTCCCGTGGACAGAAACTATGGCTACACCTTC
16	TRBV2	.	TRBD2	TRBJ2-3	CASSYRTSGNTDTQYF	TGTGCCAGCAGTTACCGGACTAGCGGGAACACAGATACGCAGTATTTT
14	TRBV28	.	TRBD1	TRBJ2-7	CASRTGGAASEQYF	TGTGCCAGCAGGACAGGGGGCGCAGCAAGCGAGCAGTACTTC
12	TRBV29-1	.	.	TRBJ1-1	CSVRGLRTEAFF	TGCAGCGTGCGGGGACTTCGCACTGAAGCTTTCTTT
14	TRBV5-1	.	TRBD1	TRBJ1-1	CASSFGTENTEAFF	TGCGCCAGCAGCTTCGGGACAGAGAACACTGAAGCTTTCTTT
19	TRBV4-1	.	TRBD2	TRBJ2-1	CASSQVAGTSGSSYNEQFF	TGCGCCAGCAGCCAAGTGGCCGGGACTAGCGGGAGCTCCTACAATGAGCAGTTCTTC
17	TRBV27	.	TRBD2	TRBJ2-1	CASNPRIAGGPGYEQFF	TGTGCCAGCAATCCTCGGATAGCGGGAGGGCCGGGGTATGAGCAGTTCTTC
11	TRBV29-1	.	.	TRBJ2-1	CSVEGGPRQFF	TGCAGCGTTGAAGGGGGGCCGCGGCAGTTCTTC
16	TRBV27	.	TRBD1	TRBJ1-5	CASSSHVGQGNQPQHF	TGTGCCAGCAGTTCTCACGTGGGACAGGGGAATCAGCCCCAGCATTTT
15	TRBV6-1	.	.	TRBJ2-1	CASSDQAGGRNEQFF	TGTGCCAGCAGTGATCAGGCAGGGGGGAGGAATGAGCAGTTCTTC
17	TRBV15	.	TRBD1	TRBJ2-7	CATSRDPSGQGAYEQYF	TGTGCCACCAGCAGAGATCCTTCAGGACAGGGGGCGTACGAGCAGTACTTC
15	TRBV27	once	TRBD2	TRBJ2-3	CASSLRGLDIDTQYF	TGTGCCAGCAGTTTAAGGGGACTAGATATAGATACGCAGTATTTT
13	TRBV7-6	.	.	TRBJ1-1	CASSQDRNTEAFF	TGTGCCAGCAGCCAAGACAGGAACACTGAAGCTTTCTTT
17	TRBV28	.	.	TRBJ1-3	CASSFTRVGVAGNTIYF	TGTGCCAGCAGTTTCACGCGCGTCGGGGTTGCTGGAAACACCATATATTTT
13	TRBV6-5	.	.	TRBJ1-1	CATRRAGRTEAFF	TGTGCCACCCGCCGGGCAGGGCGCACTGAAGCTTTCTTT
15	TRBV6-1	.	.	TRBJ1-3	CASSEAGSTLNTIYF	TGTGCCAGCAGTGAGGCAGGGTCCACCTTAAACACCATATATTTT
15	TRBV7-9	once	TRBD1	TRBJ1-2	CASSLGAGGFFGYTF	TGTGCCAGCAGCTTAGGTGCAGGGGGCTTTTTCGGCTACACCTTC
15	TRBV5-6	.	TRBD1	TRBJ2-7	CASSLVTGGFNEQYF	TGTGCCAGCAGCTTGGTGACAGGGGGTTTCAACGAGCAGTACTTC
21	TRBV14	.	TRBD2	TRBJ2-1	CASSQDRWTSGSEGSYNEQFF	TGTGCCAGCAGCCAAGATAGGTGGACTAGCGGGAGTGAGGGCTCCTACAATGAGCAGTTCTTC
14	TRBV18	.	.	TRBJ2-5	CASSPQEYQETQYF	TGTGCCAGCTCACCACAGGAGTACCAAGAGACCCAGTACTTC
15	TRBV2	.	TRBD1	TRBJ1-2	CASREGARRDYGYTF	TGTGCCAGCAGGGAGGGGGCGCGGAGGGACTATGGCTACACCTTC
16	TRBV11-3	.	TRBD1	TRBJ2-2	CASSPGGTALTGRLFF	TGTGCCAGCAGCCCAGGGGGTACAGCCTTAACCGGGCGGCTGTTTTTT
14	TRBV30	.	.	TRBJ2-2	CAWSRTGFHGELFF	TGTGCCTGGAGTCGAACAGGGTTTCACGGGGAGCTGTTTTTT
14	TRBV19	few	.	TRBJ1-5	CASSIETGLQPQHF	TGTGCCAGTAGTATAGAGACAGGTTTGCAGCCCCAGCATTTT
11	TRBV5-1	.	.	TRBJ2-7	CASSEAYEQYF	TGCGCCAGCAGTGAGGCCTACGAGCAGTACTTC
15	TRBV7-8	.	TRBD2	TRBJ2-7	CASSLVASGGYEQYF	TGTGCCAGCAGCTTAGTGGCTAGCGGAGGTTACGAGCAGTACTTC
16	TRBV7-7	.	TRBD2	TRBJ2-5	CASSLAGRGYPETQYF	TGTGCCAGCAGCTTAGCAGGGCGGGGGTACCCAGAGACCCAGTACTTC
15	TRBV7-9	.	.	TRBJ2-1	CASSLTAGGYNEQFF	TGTGCCAGCAGCTTAACGGCGGGCGGTTACAATGAGCAGTTCTTC